This TCR beta chain comes out of a study of cytomegalovirus exposure and HLA in healthy donors. The PCR used 60 Vbeta and 13 Jbeta primers. Clones were read by immunoSEQ multiplex PCR, and TCRdb kept only the in-frame ones, dropping some. The top ten hold approximately 2.6% of the sample, which has 180,000 or so clones, approximately 84% seen once. Study findings and constraints: Researchers left out some V segments, among them TRBV6-2 and TRBV6-3, as indistinguishable. The study recorded some 160 TCR beta chains that were cytomegalovirus-associated.

The CDR3 length is 14 residues. Germline V CDR1 and CDR2: MDHEN, SYDVKM. V was shortened by 2 bases and J by 9 bases, with 14 bases between the two germline ends. Points on this clone: Its target is unknown.

The chain recombines TRBV28 with TRBJ1-5, with D hard to call. Sequenced sample: PBMCs. The sequence came from a female donor in good health and CMV-seronegative. This CDR3 reads CASSLIEAFRPQHF. Written as DNA, the CDR3 is TGTGCCAGCAGTTTAATTGAGGCGTTTCGGCCCCAGCATTTT.